This TCR beta chain was sequenced during a study of blood T cell repertoires in COVID-19 (dated by TCRdb to 2018 to 2020). About the study as a whole: Samples covering the acute and convalescent phases of COVID-19 were provided by collaborators in the United States, Italy and Spain. The material from the prospective study consisted of cDNA or gDNA derived from T cells, B-cell-depleted T cells, or PBMCs. Deeply sampled blood TCRbeta repertoires from subjects exposed to, actively infected with, or recovered from COVID-19 were included in the dataset. The repertoires were released in a freely available public database intended as a resource for research on the immune response to SARS-CoV-2. The samples were drawn from the first 160 participants of the ongoing ImmuneRACE study and from 950 to 1,500 subjects provided by 6 global collaborators. Nearly every sample came with metadata listing a de-identified subject ID, COVID-19 status, age in years and sex. Where HLA class I and class II types were available, the types were taken from metadata supplied by the sample provider, not from assay-based typing. The research as a whole found: Clinical and demographic metadata were provided uncurated, with the amount varying by source and participant.

As for this clone: The target of this receptor is not known. No base qualities exist here, and no much larger clone lies one base off it.

The immunoSEQ Assay, a bias-controlled multiplex PCR, was used to amplify TCRbeta CDR3 regions from genomic DNA. As for the original processing: The number of nucleated cells in each sample was estimated by amplification of reference gene primers within the assay. To quantify the absolute abundance of each unique TCRbeta CDR3 rearrangement, sequence reads were collapsed and filtered. Productive Simpson clonality was computed per sample as the square root of Simpson's diversity index over productive rearrangements. Not all clones reach the TCRdb copy of this immuneACCESS table, which keeps in-frame sequences only. Checked studies attribute under half of the gap to unresolved V genes and leave the rest unexplained. Clonal size and the V and J genes are those of that table, whereas D and trimming came from the DNA. The sample yields about 180,000 clones; roughly 84% were counted once. The ten largest account for over 7% of the sample.

In the prospective study, participants were 18 to 89 years old, resided in approximately 22 geographic areas of the United States, and were enrolled through a virtual design. Cohort assignment in the prospective study relied on participant-reported clinical history from a screening survey and a study questionnaire. Recovered participants in ImmuneRACE Cohort 3 were defined as having two consecutive negative NP/OP PCR tests, clearance from a healthcare professional, or resolution of symptoms. Mobile phlebotomists in the prospective study collected whole blood, serum and a nasopharyngeal or oropharyngeal swab from every participant. Participants in the prospective study had the option to provide additional blood draws and questionnaires over a roughly 2-month period. Before DNA extraction, prospective study blood samples were shipped either frozen or at room temperature. The sequence came from a woman aged 45-65 years who had recovered from COVID-19. Sequences were obtained from PBMCs or T cells enriched from blood (not recorded which).

The CDR3 amino acid sequence is: CASSHRLAEEEYNEQFF. The DNA is TGTGCCAGCAGCCATCGACTAGCGGAGGAAGAGTACAATGAGCAGTTCTTC. This sequence uses TRBV3-1 (or the pseudogene TRBV3-2) and TRBJ2-1, and 9 junction bases match TRBD2. V has 3 bases trimmed and J has 4 bases trimmed; junction bases matching no gene number 10. The germline V gene (reference sequence) yields LGHDT for CDR1 and YNNKEL for CDR2. The CDR3 covers 17 residues, taking in both the cysteine and the phenylalanine. The retained sequence is limited to the CDR3, 51 bases, with the frame set at the first base.